What follows are 14 T cell receptor beta chains derived from one specimen sequenced in a study of blood T cell repertoires in COVID-19. The protocol was immunoSEQ multiplex PCR, while the TCRdb copy is restricted to in-frame clones and leaves out a portion. Counted here are 300,000 to 500,000 clones, approximately 88% occurring once; the ten biggest clones make up approximately 2.1%. Sequencing was done on a sample of PBMCs or T cells enriched from blood (not recorded which). The receptors here all came from a woman between 40 and 50 years old with acute COVID-19.

J is TRBJ2-5 and V is TRBV3-1 (or the pseudogene TRBV3-2); D not resolved. V was clipped by 2 bases and J by 4 bases, with 11 bases between them. This CDR3 is built from 14 residues. Germline values: CDR1 LGHDT, CDR2 YNNKEL (reference sequence). In DNA, the CDR3 is TGTGCCAGCAGCCAAAATCCTGGCCCAGAGACCCAGTACTTC. It yields the protein CASSQNPGPETQYF.

The genes are TRBV5-1 and TRBJ1-1; perhaps TRBD1 as D (5 bases). Trimming removed 4 bases from V and 4 bases from J, with 14 bases in between. From germline, CDR1 is SGHRS and CDR2 YFSETQ. CDR3 length: 14 amino acids. Here the CDR3 reads CASSANQGTTEAFF. DNA for the CDR3: TGCGCCAGCAGCGCAAACCAGGGAACCACTGAAGCTTTCTTT.

The V gene is TRBV2, the J gene TRBJ1-2; possibly TRBD1 for D (5 bases). The length of the CDR3 is 16 residues. V dropped 4 bases and J dropped 5 bases, with 20 bases sitting between them. Germline loops: CDR1 SNHLY, CDR2 FYNNEI. This chain's CDR3 is CASSVGAASSFYGYTF. CDR3 coding DNA: TGTGCCAGCAGTGTTGGGGCAGCCAGTTCCTTTTATGGCTACACCTTC.

The chain uses TRBV18 and TRBJ2-7; the D gene is possibly TRBD2 (6 bases). The CDR3 extends over 14 amino acids. Germline-derived CDR1 and CDR2 are KGHSH and LQKENI. The V end was cut by 6 bases, the J end by 1 base, with 13 bases between. CDR3 DNA sequence: TGTGCCAGCTCCACTAGCACCGGGTCCTACGAGCAGTACTTC. Its translation is CASSTSTGSYEQYF.

About this clone: The sample has other DNA sequences that encode this CDR3 too. CDR3 loop: CASSQSGTEAFF. The CDR3 region has the DNA TGTGCCAGCAGCCAATCCGGGACTGAAGCTTTCTTT. The V and J genes are TRBV3-1 (or the pseudogene TRBV3-2) and TRBJ1-1; D ambiguous. The CDR3 totals 12 residues. The V and J ends lost 2 bases and 5 bases respectively, with 6 bases between them. CDR1 and CDR2 from the germline V gene are LGHDT and YNNKEL (reference sequence).

This clone has a single count. The CDR3 coding sequence is TGTGCCAGCAGTTTGGGGAGGCGGCCTAACACCGGGGAGCTGTTTTTT. Translating it yields CASSLGRRPNTGELFF. The chain employs TRBV6-6 and TRBJ2-2; possibly TRBD2 for D (6 bases). CDR1 is MNHNY and CDR2 is SVGAGI in the germline V gene (reference sequence). The length of the CDR3 is 16 residues. The ends were cut back, 4 bases at V and 2 bases at J, with 14 bases in the middle.

The CDR3 DNA reads as TGTGCCAGCAGTTTGTACGGCCAAGAGACCCAGTACTTC. It specifies CASSLYGQETQYF. The chain is built from TRBV12-3 or TRBV12-4 and TRBJ2-5; D is undetermined. Trimming stripped 3 bases from V and 1 base from J, with 6 bases between. The CDR3 spans 13 residues.

CDR3 bases: TGTGCCACCAGCCGACCCTCGTCACGTACGGGGAACACTGAAGCTTTCTTT. This gives the protein CATSRPSSRTGNTEAFF. The V call is TRBV15, the J call TRBJ1-1; no reliable D call. CDR3 length equals 17 residues. Trimming removed 5 bases from V and 1 base from J, with 20 bases in between. Germline CDR1 and CDR2: LNHNV and YYDKDF (reference sequence).

J is TRBJ1-5 and V is TRBV19; 7 positions match TRBD1. The CDR3 consists of 14 residues. The V gene end was trimmed by 10 bases and the J gene end by 0 bases; junction bases not matched to a gene: 6. From germline, CDR1 is LNHDA and CDR2 SQIVND (reference sequence). The CDR3 DNA reads TGTGCCACCCAGACAGGGAATAGCAATCAGCCCCAGCATTTT. Translating gives CATQTGNSNQPQHF.

This clone was observed a few times. The CDR3 loop reads CASSEPSRDTIYF. Written as DNA, the CDR3 is TGCGCCAGCAGTGAACCAAGCCGAGACACCATATATTTT. The chain combines TRBV10-2 with TRBJ1-3; D not resolved. The germline CDR1 and CDR2 sequences are WSHSY and SAAADI. Trimming left V 3 bases short and J 8 bases short, with 11 bases between. The CDR3 has 13 residues.

The chain recombines TRBV29-1 with TRBJ1-3, with no clear D. The germline CDR1 and CDR2 sequences are SQVTM and ANQGSEA. The ends were cut back, 0 bases at V and 4 bases at J, with 4 bases in the middle. The CDR3 sequence is 12 residues long. The CDR3 bases are TGCAGCGTTGAAGACAGAGGAAACACCATATATTTT. Protein product: CSVEDRGNTIYF.

On this clone: The germline gene is not matched at one end of the junction; a read error may be the cause. This chain joins TRBV7-9 and TRBJ1-2, with a weak D call TRBD1 (5 bases). The CDR3 spans 17 residues. Germline CDR1 SEHNR, CDR2 FQNEAQ (reference sequence). CDR3 residues: CASSSRPGSGVNHGYTF. CDR3 in DNA: TGTGCCAGCAGCTCACGGCCGGGATCGGGGGTTAACCATGGCTACACCTTC.

The V gene is TRBV7-6, the J gene TRBJ2-1, with TRBD2 matching 9 bases. Germline CDR1 reads SGHVS; CDR2 reads FNYEAQ. The CDR3 is 14 residues long. Trimming at V came to 3 bases and at J to 10 bases, leaving 7 bases not matched to a gene. The CDR3 region has the DNA TGTGCCAGCAGCTTGGGCGGGGGGGCCTTCGAGCAGTTCTTC. Amino acid sequence: CASSLGGGAFEQFF.

The chain is built from TRBV5-1 and TRBJ1-5, with 7 bases lining up with TRBD1. CDR1 and CDR2 from the germline V gene are SGHRS and YFSETQ. The CDR3 length is 14 residues. J gave up 4 bases and V 4 bases, and 5 bases lay outside the gene matches. The chain's CDR3 is CASSLGTDNQPQHF. The CDR3 coding sequence is TGCGCCAGCAGCCTCGGGACAGATAATCAGCCCCAGCATTTT. Using reference TRBV5-1 and TRBJ1-5 for the parts outside the CDR3, the full variable domain is KAGVTQTPRYLIKTRGQQVTLSCSPISGHRSVSWYQQTPGQGLQFLFEYFSETQRNKGNFPGRFSGRQFSNSRSEMNVSTLELGDSALYLCASSLGTDNQPQHFGDGTRLSIL.